The 24 T cell receptor beta chains listed next were all sequenced from one sample in a study of blood T cell repertoires in COVID-19. TCRdb's table, derived via immunoSEQ multiplex PCR, lists solely in-frame clones and lacks some. The data show roughly 230,000 clones, with approximately 84% seen just once and around 4.4% held by the top ten. The specimen was peripheral blood. These receptors were obtained from a man aged 50 to 59 with active or convalescent COVID-19.

The J gene is TRBJ2-5, the V gene TRBV30; D not resolved. The germline V and J ends were trimmed by 3 bases and 5 bases, with 10 bases remaining between them. Germline loops: CDR1 GTSNPN, CDR2 SVGIG (reference sequence). The CDR3 sequence is 12 residues long. CDR3 loop: CAWRGGGETQYF. CDR3 DNA sequence: TGTGCCTGGAGAGGCGGTGGGGAGACCCAGTACTTC.

This sequence joins TRBV2 and TRBJ1-3, with a weak D call TRBD1 (6 bases). CDR1 is SNHLY, CDR2 FYNNEI, per germline. The CDR3 extends over 14 amino acids. Trimming stripped 11 bases from V and 3 bases from J, with 17 bases between. CDR3 sequence: CAGRGRDIGNTIYF. CDR3 DNA: TGTGCCGGTAGGGGCAGGGACATTGGAAACACCATATATTTT.

V usage is TRBV10-3 and J usage is TRBJ2-1; 8 nucleotides match TRBD1. The CDR3 consists of 13 residues. Germline loops: CDR1 ENHRY, CDR2 SYGVKD. Trimming took 10 bases from V and 2 from J; bases not matched to a gene: 4. The CDR3 reads CATGQEAYNEQFF. CDR3 DNA: TGTGCCACGGGACAGGAGGCCTACAATGAGCAGTTCTTC.

Notes on this clone: Other DNA sequences in this specimen translate into the identical CDR3. This chain links TRBV11-2 with TRBJ2-3, with 8 bases fitting TRBD2. Germline V gives CDR1 SGHAT, CDR2 FQNNGV. The CDR3 length is 16 residues. V lost 6 bases to trimming and J lost 5 bases; unmatched junction nucleotides: 13. The DNA of the CDR3 is TGTGCCAGCAGTCTTCTGTCGGGGGGGGCGGGAGATACGCAGTATTTT. Its translation is CASSLLSGGAGDTQYF. The whole variable domain, remainder taken from reference TRBV11-2 and TRBJ2-3, is EAGVAQSPRYKIIEKRQSVAFWCNPISGHATLYWYQQILGQGPKLLIQFQNNGVVDDSQLPKDRFSAERLKGVDSTLKIQPAKLEDSAVYLCASSLLSGGAGDTQYFGPGTRLTVL.

This clone was seen more than once but under ten times. The chain uses TRBV5-1 and TRBJ1-6; 9 bases fit TRBD1. CDR3 length: 16 residues. The germline CDR1 and CDR2 sequences are SGHRS and YFSETQ. After removal of 4 bases from V and 10 bases from J, the junction contained 12 bases not matched to a gene. The CDR3 reads CASSPIEGQGRSPLHF. The CDR3 coding sequence is TGCGCCAGCAGCCCCATAGAAGGACAGGGGCGGTCACCCCTCCACTTT.

CDR3 protein: CASSLEGASGNTIYF. CDR3 in DNA: TGTGCCAGCAGCTTAGAGGGGGCGTCTGGAAACACCATATATTTT. This chain connects TRBV7-2 to TRBJ1-3; 7 bases are a match to TRBD1. CDR3 size: 15 residues. The J segment lost 1 base and the V segment lost 1 base, leaving 1 base of the junction unmatched. The V gene's germline CDR1 is SGHTA and CDR2 FQGNSA.

A single count supports this clone. The rearrangement links TRBV9 to TRBJ1-1; TRBD1 is a possible D gene (5 bases). Deletions cut 4 bases from V and 1 base from J, with 5 bases between. Germline assignment: CDR1 SGDLS and CDR2 YYNGEE. The CDR3 is 12 residues long. The CDR3: CASSTGNTEAFF. CDR3 coding DNA: TGTGCCAGCAGCACAGGGAACACTGAAGCTTTCTTT.

In DNA, the CDR3 is TGTGCCTGGAGCCCTCGGGGTACTTATACGCAGTATTTT. This codes for CAWSPRGTYTQYF. The chain joins TRBV30 to TRBJ2-3; TRBD2 is a possible D gene (5 bases). The V end lost 3 bases, the J end lost 7 bases, and 14 bases lay between the germline ends. The CDR3 has 13 amino acids. CDR1 and CDR2 from the germline V gene are GTSNPN and SVGIG (reference sequence).

This rearrangement joins TRBV4-2 to TRBJ2-7; D gene unclear. Per germline, CDR1 LGHNA and CDR2 YNFKEQ. CDR3 length: 15 residues. V was shortened by 0 bases and J by 5 bases, with 14 bases between the two germline ends. CDR3 bases: TGTGCCAGCAGCCAAGAGCCCCGAGGAATCCACGAGCAGTACTTC. This encodes CASSQEPRGIHEQYF.

This clone has more than one count but fewer than ten. The J gene is TRBJ2-5, the V gene TRBV20-1; TRBD1 might be the D (6 bases). Trimming removed 3 bases at V and 2 bases at J, with 13 bases between. This CDR3 has 14 amino acids. From germline, CDR1 is DFQATT and CDR2 SNEGSKA (reference sequence). CDR3 sequence: CSASIPGVQETQYF. The CDR3 nucleotides read TGCAGTGCTAGTATTCCAGGGGTGCAAGAGACCCAGTACTTC.

The genes are TRBV9 and TRBJ1-1, with TRBD1 matching 8 bases. Germline V gene data show CDR1 as SGDLS and CDR2 as YYNGEE. The CDR3 extends over 16 amino acids. V shed 2 bases and J 5 bases; nucleotides not matched to a gene: 11. In DNA, the CDR3 is TGTGCCAGCAGCGTGGGACAGGCCCCATTGAGGACTGAAGCTTTCTTT. Its translation: CASSVGQAPLRTEAFF.

The rearrangement links TRBV4-1 to TRBJ2-4; maybe TRBD2 (7 bases). Germline loops: CDR1 MGHRA, CDR2 YSYEKL. V was shortened by 9 bases and J by 3 bases, with 15 bases between the two germline ends. There are 14 residues in the CDR3. DNA of the CDR3: TGCGCCAGTAGAGAGGGGGGGGGCAAAAACATTCAGTACTTC. Residues: CASREGGGKNIQYF.

The chain carries TRBV11-3 and TRBJ2-7; 7 bases fit TRBD1. From germline, CDR1 is SGHNT and CDR2 YENEEA. The CDR3 totals 14 residues. V was clipped by 5 bases and J by 4 bases; unmatched bases: 8. DNA for the CDR3: TGTGCCAGCAGCACGGCCGGGACAGCTTACGAGCAGTACTTC. It encodes CASSTAGTAYEQYF.

The chain has TRBV5-6 and TRBJ2-7; D is perhaps TRBD1 (5 bases). The CDR3 totals 16 residues. The V gene lost 3 bases and the J gene lost 3 bases, with 19 bases spanning the gap. Looked up from germline, CDR1 is SGHDT and CDR2 is YYEEEE. CDR3 bases: TGTGCCAGCAGCTATAGGACAACCCGAGCCAGCTACGAGCAGTACTTC. This encodes CASSYRTTRASYEQYF.

The rearrangement joins TRBV7-6 to TRBJ2-5, with 8 bases aligning to TRBD1. This CDR3 is 15 amino acids long. The V gene's germline CDR1 is SGHVS and CDR2 FNYEAQ. Trimming cost V 6 bases and J 2 bases; bases outside gene matches: 8. CDR3: CASSPQQGGQETQYF. The CDR3 nucleotides are TGTGCCAGCAGTCCCCAACAGGGGGGACAAGAGACCCAGTACTTC.

The V and J genes are TRBV19 and TRBJ1-4; D call uncertain. The CDR3 spans 15 residues. CDR1 is LNHDA and CDR2 is SQIVND in the germline V gene (reference sequence). V lost 3 bases, J lost 8 bases, and 16 bases lay in between. The CDR3 sequence is CASSMTRDRGEKLFF. As DNA, the CDR3 is TGTGCCAGTAGTATGACCCGGGATCGAGGCGAAAAACTGTTTTTT.

This clone was recorded only once. The J gene is TRBJ1-6, the V gene TRBV27, with 7 bases that match TRBD1. There are 14 residues in the CDR3. V lost 5 bases and J lost 7; bases outside the gene matches: 5. Germline V gene sequence: CDR1 MNHEY, CDR2 SMNVEV (reference sequence). This chain's CDR3 is CASSPTGENSPLHF. Written as DNA, the CDR3 is TGTGCCAGCAGTCCCACAGGGGAGAATTCACCCCTCCACTTT.

With respect to this clone: The sample holds other DNA sequences that translate to the same CDR3. The V call is TRBV30, the J call TRBJ2-7; no reliable D call. CDR3 length: 12 amino acids. V was cut by 3 bases and J by 0 bases, with 6 bases left in between. The germline CDR1 and CDR2 sequences are GTSNPN and SVGIG (reference sequence). The CDR3: CAWSTSSYEQYF. The CDR3 bases are TGTGCCTGGAGCACATCCTCCTACGAGCAGTACTTC. Drawing the rest from reference TRBV30 and TRBJ2-7, the complete variable domain is SQTIHQWPATLVQPVGSPLSLECTVEGTSNPNLYWYRQAAGRGLQLLFYSVGIGQISSEVPQNLSASRPQDRQFILSSKKLLLSDSGFYLCAWSTSSYEQYFGPGTRLTVT.

This chain joins TRBV23-1 and TRBJ1-1; 7 bases map to TRBD1. TRBV23-1 belongs to the ORF category, with a function that is uncertain. V shed 1 base and J 1 base; nucleotides not matched to a gene: 6. This CDR3 region has 16 residues. Here the CDR3 DNA reads TGCGCCAGCAGTCAATATCGGACAGGCGAGAACACTGAAGCTTTCTTT. Protein sequence: CASSQYRTGENTEAFF.

The chain combines TRBV27 with TRBJ1-1; 7 positions match TRBD1. V lost 5 bases and J lost 4; bases outside the gene matches: 7. The germline CDR1 and CDR2 sequences are MNHEY and SMNVEV (reference sequence). This CDR3 has 14 residues. The CDR3 sequence: CASSRQGWGTEAFF. CDR3 bases: TGTGCCAGCAGTCGACAGGGTTGGGGCACTGAAGCTTTCTTT.

The chain joins TRBV5-1 to TRBJ1-6; 8 positions match TRBD1. This CDR3 is built from 16 residues. Looked up from germline, CDR1 is SGHRS and CDR2 is YFSETQ. With V trimmed by 1 base and J by 6 bases, 6 bases remained unmatched. CDR3 bases: TGCGCCAGCAGCTTGAGGGCAGGGGGCTTTAATTCACCCCTCCACTTT. This codes for CASSLRAGGFNSPLHF. Together with reference TRBV5-1 and TRBJ1-6, the CDR3 gives the full variable domain: KAGVTQTPRYLIKTRGQQVTLSCSPISGHRSVSWYQQTPGQGLQFLFEYFSETQRNKGNFPGRFSGRQFSNSRSEMNVSTLELGDSALYLCASSLRAGGFNSPLHFGNGTRLTVT.

CDR3 region: CASSFAGTGELFF. The CDR3 DNA reads TGTGCCAGCAGCTTCGCGGGTACCGGGGAGCTGTTTTTT. This chain connects TRBV7-9 to TRBJ2-2; the D gene is possibly TRBD2 (5 bases). Deletions cut 3 bases from V and 5 bases from J, with 7 bases between. There are 13 residues in the CDR3. Germline CDR1 reads SEHNR; CDR2 reads FQNEAQ (reference sequence).

J is TRBJ1-2 and V is TRBV9; no firm D call. Deletions cut 0 bases from V and 0 bases from J, with 9 bases between. Looked up from germline, CDR1 is SGDLS and CDR2 is YYNGEE. There are 15 residues in the CDR3. CDR3 in DNA: TGTGCCAGCAGCGTAGAACTTAAAGCTAACTATGGCTACACCTTC. It specifies CASSVELKANYGYTF.

The gene calls are TRBV19 and TRBJ1-1; TRBD1 is a possible D gene (6 bases). The CDR3 runs to 12 residues. Per germline, CDR1 LNHDA and CDR2 SQIVND (reference sequence). V was clipped by 5 bases and J by 7 bases, with 11 bases between them. The CDR3 is CASSLSDSEAFF. As DNA, the CDR3 is TGTGCCAGTAGTCTCTCGGACAGTGAAGCTTTCTTT.